This T cell receptor (beta chain) derives from a study of Graves' ophthalmopathy and Graves' hyperthyroidism. The TCR beta CDR3 regions underwent amplification from RNA transcripts. HTBI-primed RT-PCR formed the first round, and a multiplex PCR formed the second. Via MiXCR, TCRdb re-called the multiplex PCR reads, giving one row per CDR3 protein. The sample comprises fewer than 650,000 distinct CDR3 sequences, about a fifth of which are singletons, and approximately 7% rests with the top ten. Looked up from germline, CDR1 is SGHRS and CDR2 is YFSETQ. The CDR3 is 14 amino acids. V was clipped by 0 bases and J by 8 bases, with 9 bases between them.

The specimen was peripheral blood. The chain couples TRBV5-1 to TRBJ1-6, with a tentative D call TRBD1 (5 bases). This receptor was identified in a woman under 30 with stable Graves' hyperthyroidism. Some clones in this sample may be carry-over from other donors' samples. The CDR3 loop is CASSLGDRYSPLHF. CDR3 nucleotides: TGCGCCAGCAGCTTGGGGGACCGATATTCACCCCTCCACTTT.